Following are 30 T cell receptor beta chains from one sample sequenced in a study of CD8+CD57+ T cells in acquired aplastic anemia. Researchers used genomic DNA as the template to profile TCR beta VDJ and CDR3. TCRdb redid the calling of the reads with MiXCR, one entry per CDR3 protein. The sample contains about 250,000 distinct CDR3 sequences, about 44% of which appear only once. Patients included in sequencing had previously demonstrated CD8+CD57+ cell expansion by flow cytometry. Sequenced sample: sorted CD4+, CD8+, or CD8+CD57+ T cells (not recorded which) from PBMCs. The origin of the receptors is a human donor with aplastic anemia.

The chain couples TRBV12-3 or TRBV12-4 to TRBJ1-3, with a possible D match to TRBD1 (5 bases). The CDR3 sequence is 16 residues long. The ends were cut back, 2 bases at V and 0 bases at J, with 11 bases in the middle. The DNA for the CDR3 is TGTGCCAGCAGTTTAAGGCAAGGGACCTCTGGAAACACCATATATTTT. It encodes CASSLRQGTSGNTIYF.

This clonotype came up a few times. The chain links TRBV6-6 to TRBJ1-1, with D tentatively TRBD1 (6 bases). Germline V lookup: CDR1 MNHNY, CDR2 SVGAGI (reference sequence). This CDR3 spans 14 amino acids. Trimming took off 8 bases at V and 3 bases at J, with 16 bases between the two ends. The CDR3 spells CASGGQTIDTEAFF. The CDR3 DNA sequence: TGTGCCAGCGGAGGACAGACTATTGACACTGAAGCTTTCTTT.

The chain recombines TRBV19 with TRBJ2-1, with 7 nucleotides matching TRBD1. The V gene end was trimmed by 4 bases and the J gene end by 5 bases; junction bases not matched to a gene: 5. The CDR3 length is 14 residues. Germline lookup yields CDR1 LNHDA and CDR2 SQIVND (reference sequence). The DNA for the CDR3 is TGTGCCAGTAGTAACAGGACAGGACACAATGAGCAGTTCTTC. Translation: CASSNRTGHNEQFF.

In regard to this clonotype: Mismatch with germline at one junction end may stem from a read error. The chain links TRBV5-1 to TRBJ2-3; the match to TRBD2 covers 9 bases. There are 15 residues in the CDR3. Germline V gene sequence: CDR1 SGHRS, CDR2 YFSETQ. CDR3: CASSFTGLAADTQYF. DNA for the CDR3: TGTGCCAGCAGCTTTACGGGACTAGCTGCAGATACGCAGTATTTT.

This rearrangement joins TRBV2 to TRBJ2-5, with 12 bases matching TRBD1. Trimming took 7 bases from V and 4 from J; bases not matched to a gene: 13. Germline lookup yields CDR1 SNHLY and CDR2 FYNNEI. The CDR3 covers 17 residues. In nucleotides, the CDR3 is TGTGCCAGCATGCTAGCGGGACAGGGGGCTTCCTTAGAGACCCAGTACTTC. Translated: CASMLAGQGASLETQYF. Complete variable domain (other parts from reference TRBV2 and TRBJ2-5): EPEVTQTPSHQVTQMGQEVILRCVPISNHLYFYWYRQILGQKVEFLVSFYNNEISEKSEIFDDQFSVERPDGSNFTLKIRSTKLEDSAMYFCASMLAGQGASLETQYFGPGTRLLVL.

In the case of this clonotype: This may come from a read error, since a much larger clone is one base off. This CDR3 is CSAEDRAHLHGYTF. CDR3 DNA: TGCAGTGCTGAAGACAGGGCCCACCTCCATGGCTACACCTTC. This sequence joins TRBV20-1 and TRBJ1-2; 7 bases map to TRBD1. The CDR3 sequence is 14 residues long. Germline CDR1 reads DFQATT; CDR2 reads SNEGSKA (reference sequence). The V gene end was trimmed by 5 bases and the J gene end by 6 bases; junction bases not matched to a gene: 12.

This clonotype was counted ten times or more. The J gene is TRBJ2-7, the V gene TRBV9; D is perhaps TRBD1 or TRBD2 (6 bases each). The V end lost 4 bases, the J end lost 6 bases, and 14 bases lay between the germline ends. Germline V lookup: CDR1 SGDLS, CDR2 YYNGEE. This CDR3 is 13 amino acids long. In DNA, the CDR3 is TGTGCCAGCAGCTCGCGGGACACGGGCGAGCAGTACTTC. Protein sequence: CASSSRDTGEQYF. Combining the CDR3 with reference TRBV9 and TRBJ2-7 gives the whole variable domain DSGVTQTPKHLITATGQRVTLRCSPRSGDLSVYWYQQSLDQGLQFLIQYYNGEERAKGNILERFSAQQFPDLHSELNLSSLELGDSALYFCASSSRDTGEQYFGPGTRLTVT.

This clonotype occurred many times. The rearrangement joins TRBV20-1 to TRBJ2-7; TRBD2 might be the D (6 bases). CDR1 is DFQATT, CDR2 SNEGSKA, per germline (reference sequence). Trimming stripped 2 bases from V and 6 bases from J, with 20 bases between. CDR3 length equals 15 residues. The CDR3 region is CSARPLSGGPSEQYF. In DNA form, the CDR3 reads TGCAGTGCTAGACCCCTTAGCGGAGGCCCCAGCGAGCAGTACTTC.

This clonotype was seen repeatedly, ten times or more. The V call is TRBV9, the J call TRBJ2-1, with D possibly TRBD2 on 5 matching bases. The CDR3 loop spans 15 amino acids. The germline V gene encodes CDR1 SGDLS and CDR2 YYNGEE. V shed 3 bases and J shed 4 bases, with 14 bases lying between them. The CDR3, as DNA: TGTGCCAGCAGCGGAAGCGGAGATGCGTACAATGAGCAGTTCTTC. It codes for CASSGSGDAYNEQFF.

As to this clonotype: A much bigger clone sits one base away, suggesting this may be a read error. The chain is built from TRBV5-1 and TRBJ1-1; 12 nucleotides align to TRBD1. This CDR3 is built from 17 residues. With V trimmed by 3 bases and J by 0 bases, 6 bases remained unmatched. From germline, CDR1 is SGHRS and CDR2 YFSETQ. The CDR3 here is CASSSGTGGRVNTEAFF. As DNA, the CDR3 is TGCGCCAGCAGCTCGGGGACAGGGGGCAGAGTGAACACTGAAGCTTTCTTT.

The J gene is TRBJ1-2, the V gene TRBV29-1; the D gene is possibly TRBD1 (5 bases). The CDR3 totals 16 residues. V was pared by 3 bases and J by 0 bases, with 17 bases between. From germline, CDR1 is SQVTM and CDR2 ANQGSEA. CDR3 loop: CSVESQGRSANYGYTF. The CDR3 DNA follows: TGCAGCGTTGAGTCTCAGGGCAGGTCTGCTAACTATGGCTACACCTTC.

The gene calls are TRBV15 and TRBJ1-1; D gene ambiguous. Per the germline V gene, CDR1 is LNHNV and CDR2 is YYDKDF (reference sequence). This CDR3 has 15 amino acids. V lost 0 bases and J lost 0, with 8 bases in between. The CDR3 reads CATSREEGLNTEAFF. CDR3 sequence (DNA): TGTGCCACCAGCAGAGAAGAGGGATTGAACACTGAAGCTTTCTTT.

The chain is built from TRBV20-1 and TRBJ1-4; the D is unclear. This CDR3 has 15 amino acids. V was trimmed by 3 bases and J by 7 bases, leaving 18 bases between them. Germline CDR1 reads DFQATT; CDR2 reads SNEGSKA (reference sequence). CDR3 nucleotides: TGCAGTGCTAGTGTAGGAACGATCGTGGGTGAAAAACTGTTTTTT. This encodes CSASVGTIVGEKLFF.

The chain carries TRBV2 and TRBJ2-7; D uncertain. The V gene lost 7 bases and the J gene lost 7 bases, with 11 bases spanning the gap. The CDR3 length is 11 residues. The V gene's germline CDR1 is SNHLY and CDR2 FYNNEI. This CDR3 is CASIFDQEQYF. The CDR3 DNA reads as TGTGCCAGCATTTTCGACCAGGAGCAGTACTTC. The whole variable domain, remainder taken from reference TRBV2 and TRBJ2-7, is EPEVTQTPSHQVTQMGQEVILRCVPISNHLYFYWYRQILGQKVEFLVSFYNNEISEKSEIFDDQFSVERPDGSNFTLKIRSTKLEDSAMYFCASIFDQEQYFGPGTRLTVT.

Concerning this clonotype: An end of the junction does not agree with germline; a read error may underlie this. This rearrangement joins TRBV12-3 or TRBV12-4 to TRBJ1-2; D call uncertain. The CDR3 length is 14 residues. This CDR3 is CASSHTVENSGYTF. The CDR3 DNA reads TGTGCCAGCAGTCATACGGTTGAGAACTCTGGCTACACCTTC.

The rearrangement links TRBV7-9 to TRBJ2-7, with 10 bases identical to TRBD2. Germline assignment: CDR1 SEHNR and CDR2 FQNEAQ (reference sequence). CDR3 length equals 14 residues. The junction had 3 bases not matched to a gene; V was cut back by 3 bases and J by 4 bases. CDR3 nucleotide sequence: TGTGCCAGCAGCTTTCCTAGCGGGAGATACGAGCAGTACTTC. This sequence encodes CASSFPSGRYEQYF. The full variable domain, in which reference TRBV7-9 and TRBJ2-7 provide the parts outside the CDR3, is DTGVSQNPRHKITKRGQNVTFRCDPISEHNRLYWYRQTLGQGPEFLTYFQNEAQLEKSRLLSDRFSAERPKGSFSTLEIQRTEQGDSAMYLCASSFPSGRYEQYFGPGTRLTVT.

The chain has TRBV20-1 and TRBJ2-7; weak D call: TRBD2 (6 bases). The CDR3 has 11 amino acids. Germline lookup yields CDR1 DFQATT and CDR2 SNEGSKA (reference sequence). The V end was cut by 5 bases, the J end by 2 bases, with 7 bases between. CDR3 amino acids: CSAGGPYEQYF. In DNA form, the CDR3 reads TGCAGTGCTGGAGGGCCCTACGAGCAGTACTTC.

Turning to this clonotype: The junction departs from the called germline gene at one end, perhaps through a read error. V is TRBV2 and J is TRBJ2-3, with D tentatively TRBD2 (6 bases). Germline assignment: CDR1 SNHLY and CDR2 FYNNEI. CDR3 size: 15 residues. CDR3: CASSDGGGGTDTQYF. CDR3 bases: TGTGCCAGCAGTGATGGGGGAGGTGGCACTGATACGCAGTATTTT.

CDR3: CASREASANSPLHF. The CDR3 DNA is TGCGCCAGCAGGGAGGCGTCGGCTAATTCACCCCTCCACTTT. The chain recombines TRBV5-1 with TRBJ1-6; D is undetermined. V lost 5 bases, J lost 6 bases, and 12 bases lay in between. Germline assignment: CDR1 SGHRS and CDR2 YFSETQ. The CDR3 is 14 amino acids.

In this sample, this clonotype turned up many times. CDR3 DNA: TGTGCCACCAGCATAAGGACTAGCGGGAGTTCCGAGCAGTACTTC. It translates to CATSIRTSGSSEQYF. This chain uses TRBV15 with TRBJ2-7; 13 nucleotides align to TRBD2. The V gene's germline CDR1 is LNHNV and CDR2 YYDKDF (reference sequence). CDR3 length: 15 residues. V shed 4 bases and J 6 bases; nucleotides not matched to a gene: 6.

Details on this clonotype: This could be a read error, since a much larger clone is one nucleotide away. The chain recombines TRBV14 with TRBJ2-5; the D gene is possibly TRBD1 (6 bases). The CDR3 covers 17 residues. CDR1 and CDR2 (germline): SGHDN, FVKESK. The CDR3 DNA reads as TGTGCCAGCGGCCACTTCGAGACAGGTTTATACCAAGAGACCCAGTACTTC. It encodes CASGHFETGLYQETQYF.

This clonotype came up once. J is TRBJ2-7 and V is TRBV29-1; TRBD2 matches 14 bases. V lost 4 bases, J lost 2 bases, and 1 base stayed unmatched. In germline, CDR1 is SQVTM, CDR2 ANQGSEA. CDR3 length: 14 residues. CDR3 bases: TGCAGCGTTGGGGGACTAGCGGGAGCCTACGAGCAGTACTTC. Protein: CSVGGLAGAYEQYF.

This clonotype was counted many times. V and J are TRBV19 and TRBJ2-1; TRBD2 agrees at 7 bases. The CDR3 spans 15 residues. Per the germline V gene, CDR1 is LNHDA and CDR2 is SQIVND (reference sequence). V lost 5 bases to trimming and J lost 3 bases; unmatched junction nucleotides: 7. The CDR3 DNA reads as TGTGCCAGTAGTCGATCTAGCGGCCACTACAATGAGCAGTTCTTC. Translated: CASSRSSGHYNEQFF.

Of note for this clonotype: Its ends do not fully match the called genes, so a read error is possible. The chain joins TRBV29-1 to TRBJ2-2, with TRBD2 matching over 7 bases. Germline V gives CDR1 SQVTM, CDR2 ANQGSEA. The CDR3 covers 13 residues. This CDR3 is CSVDLANSGELLF. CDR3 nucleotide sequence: TGCAGCGTTGACCTAGCGAACAGCGGGGAGCTGCTTTTT.

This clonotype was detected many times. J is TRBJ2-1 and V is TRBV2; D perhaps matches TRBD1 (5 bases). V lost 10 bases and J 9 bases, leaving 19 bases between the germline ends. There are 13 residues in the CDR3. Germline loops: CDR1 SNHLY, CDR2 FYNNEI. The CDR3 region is CAIVRGLKGEQFF. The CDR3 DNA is TGTGCCATAGTTAGGGGTCTTAAGGGTGAGCAGTTCTTC.

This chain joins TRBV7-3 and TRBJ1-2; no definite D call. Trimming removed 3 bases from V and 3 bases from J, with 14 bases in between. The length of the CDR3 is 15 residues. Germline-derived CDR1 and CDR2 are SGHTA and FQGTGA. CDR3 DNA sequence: TGTGCCAGCAGCTTGATAAGTTCACGGGACTATGGCTACACCTTC. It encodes CASSLISSRDYGYTF.

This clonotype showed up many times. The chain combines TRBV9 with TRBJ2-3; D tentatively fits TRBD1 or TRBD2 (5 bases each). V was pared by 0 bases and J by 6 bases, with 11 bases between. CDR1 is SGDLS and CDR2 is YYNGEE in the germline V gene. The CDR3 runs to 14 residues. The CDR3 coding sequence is TGTGCCAGCAGCGTAGGTGGGGGTGGGGATACGCAGTATTTT. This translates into CASSVGGGGDTQYF.

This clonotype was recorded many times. The CDR3 reads CASSQRGGTDTQYF. In DNA form, the CDR3 reads TGTGCCAGCAGCCAGAGGGGAGGCACAGATACGCAGTATTTT. The rearrangement joins TRBV4-2 to TRBJ2-3; either TRBD1 or TRBD2 may fit D (5 bases each). The germline CDR1 and CDR2 sequences are LGHNA and YNFKEQ. The V gene lost 3 bases and the J gene lost 1 base, with 8 bases spanning the gap. This CDR3 spans 14 amino acids.

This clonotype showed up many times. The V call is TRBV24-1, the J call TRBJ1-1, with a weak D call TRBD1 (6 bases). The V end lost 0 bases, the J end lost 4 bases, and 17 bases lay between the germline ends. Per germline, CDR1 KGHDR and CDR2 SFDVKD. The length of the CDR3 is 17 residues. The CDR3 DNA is TGTGCCACCAGTGATTTGTTCCAGGGGTTCTATTGCACTGAAGCTTTCTTT. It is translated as CATSDLFQGFYCTEAFF.

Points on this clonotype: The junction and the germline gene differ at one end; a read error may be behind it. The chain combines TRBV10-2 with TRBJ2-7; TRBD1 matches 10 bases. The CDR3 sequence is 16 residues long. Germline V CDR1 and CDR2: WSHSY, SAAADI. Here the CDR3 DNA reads TGTGCCAGCAGCGGTAACGGACAGGGGGTCTCCTACGAGCAGTACTTC. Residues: CASSGNGQGVSYEQYF.